This T cell receptor beta chain was observed in a study of T cell responses to AZD1222 COVID-19 vaccine. Second doses that came at about 4 or about 12 weeks were put together. Generated by immunoSEQ multiplex PCR, the TCRdb table keeps only in-frame clones and is missing some. The sample includes 95,000 to 130,000 clones, roughly 93% of them seen just once. Germline values: CDR1 MRHNA, CDR2 SNTAGT. The V segment lost 4 bases and the J segment 4 bases; nucleotides outside the gene matches: 12. The CDR3 contains 19 residues. The V call is TRBV6-4, the J call TRBJ2-1; 14 bases align to TRBD2. The sample was peripheral blood, taken 28 days after the second AZD1222 dose. This receptor was obtained from an adult who received the AZD1222 COVID-19 vaccine. The CDR3 is CASSAKTTSGRALYNEQFF. DNA of the CDR3: TGTGCCAGCAGTGCGAAAACGACTAGCGGGAGGGCCTTGTACAATGAGCAGTTCTTC.